Ten or more counts support the clone carrying this T cell receptor beta chain. The antigen remains undetermined. This entry is derived from a study of human T cells and chemical hapten exposure. Across the whole study: Variation in per-sample TCR yields came mainly from small pooled library volume differences.

Time point specified: patch test 1, 2 weeks after DPC sensitization. Treatment meaning: therapeutic diphenylcyclopropenone sensitization with weekly scalp DPC. Unfractionated whole blood yielded total RNA. Study-wide results and caveats: The study found that DPC sensitization did not change TCRs above 1 in 1000 frequency.

Germline V gene sequence: CDR1 LGHDT, CDR2 YNNKEL (reference sequence). This CDR3 contains 15 residues. V trimming: 4 bases; J trimming: 2 bases; junction bases outside the gene matches: 5. TCRdb redid the calling of the RACE reads with MiXCR, one entry per CDR3 protein. The data contain roughly 50,000 distinct CDR3 sequences, about 10% of them singletons. This clonotype was obtained from a woman aged 40 to 49 with alopecia areata. Some clones in this sample may be carry-over from other donors' samples. Specimen: whole blood, collected in connection with sensitization to the hapten diphenylcyclopropenone (DPC). J is TRBJ2-7 and V is TRBV3-1; 10 nucleotides match TRBD2. CDR3: CASSLYGTSAYEQYF. The CDR3 nucleotides read TGTGCCAGCAGCCTTTATGGGACTAGCGCCTACGAGCAGTACTTC.